Listed here is a single T cell receptor (beta chain). These data come from a study of blood T cell repertoires in COVID-19. Data came from immunoSEQ multiplex PCR; TCRdb stores just in-frame clones and leaves some out. The data contain around 300,000 clones, 90% of them singletons. V was cut by 5 bases and J by 0 bases, with 7 bases left in between. Germline V CDR1 and CDR2: SQVTM, ANQGSEA. The CDR3 totals 12 residues. This TCR was recovered from a woman in her thirties with COVID-19, enrolled during active disease. The genes are TRBV29-1 and TRBJ1-1, with D hard to call. The sequencing sample was made of peripheral blood. CDR3 sequence reads: CSVRRVNTEAFF. The CDR3 DNA follows: TGCAGCGTTAGGCGGGTGAACACTGAAGCTTTCTTT.